This T cell receptor beta chain emerged from a study of blood T cell repertoires in COVID-19. Study overall: The cDNA or gDNA used as material had been derived from T cells, B-cell-depleted T cells, or PBMCs.

As originally analysed: Researchers report that nucleated cell counts were estimated from reference gene primer amplification. Sequencing was performed with immunoSEQ multiplex PCR; in TCRdb, only in-frame clones are kept and a portion is missing. Clonal size and the V and J genes are those of that table, whereas D and trimming came from the DNA. This sample has roughly 300,000 clones; approximately 84% occur once, and the top ten carry more than 1.1%. This TCR derives from a human donor with COVID-19, enrolled during active disease. The donor label of this sample is uncertain. The sequenced material came from peripheral blood.

The CDR3 loop is CASSLEAGLSYEQYF. The CDR3 DNA reads as TGTGCCAGCAGCTTGGAGGCGGGGCTGTCCTACGAGCAGTACTTC. This chain uses TRBV5-4 with TRBJ2-7, with a weak D call TRBD2 (6 bases). CDR1 and CDR2 from the germline V gene are SGHNT and YYREEE (reference sequence). V lost 0 bases and J lost 1, with 11 bases in between. The CDR3 extends over 15 amino acids.